This TCR beta chain was recorded in a study of T cell responses to AZD1222 COVID-19 vaccine. Study conclusions and caveats: Reportedly, nearly half of unique spike TCRs recognized epitopes outside B.1.351/B.1.1.7 mutations. Recipients of two AZD1222 doses showed rising Spike-specific TCR breadth and depth. Repertoire sampling was restricted to post-peak T cell response timepoints. Most donors were white British and more were female, and clonal diversity was possibly underestimated.

For this clone: Its matching antigen is unknown.

Assay used: immunoSEQ multiplex PCR; TCRdb lists only in-frame clones, some missing. This table has about 160,000 clones, approximately 88% appearing once. The TCR sequence derives from an adult who received the AZD1222 COVID-19 vaccine. The sequences come from peripheral blood, collected 28 days after the second AZD1222 dose.

The CDR3 DNA reads TGTGCCAGCAGCTTGGAAACAGATTTGAACACTGAAGCTTTCTTT. The encoded protein is CASSLETDLNTEAFF. The chain joins TRBV5-4 to TRBJ1-1; D not resolved. Germline lookup yields CDR1 SGHNT and CDR2 YYREEE (reference sequence). This CDR3 is built from 15 residues. Trimming shortened V by 0 bases and J by 0 bases, and 9 bases separated the two germline ends. Filled out from reference TRBV5-4 and TRBJ1-1, the complete variable domain reads ETGVTQSPTHLIKTRGQQVTLRCSSQSGHNTVSWYQQALGQGPQFIFQYYREEENGRGNFPPRFSGLQFPNYSSELNVNALELDDSALYLCASSLETDLNTEAFFGQGTRLTVV.